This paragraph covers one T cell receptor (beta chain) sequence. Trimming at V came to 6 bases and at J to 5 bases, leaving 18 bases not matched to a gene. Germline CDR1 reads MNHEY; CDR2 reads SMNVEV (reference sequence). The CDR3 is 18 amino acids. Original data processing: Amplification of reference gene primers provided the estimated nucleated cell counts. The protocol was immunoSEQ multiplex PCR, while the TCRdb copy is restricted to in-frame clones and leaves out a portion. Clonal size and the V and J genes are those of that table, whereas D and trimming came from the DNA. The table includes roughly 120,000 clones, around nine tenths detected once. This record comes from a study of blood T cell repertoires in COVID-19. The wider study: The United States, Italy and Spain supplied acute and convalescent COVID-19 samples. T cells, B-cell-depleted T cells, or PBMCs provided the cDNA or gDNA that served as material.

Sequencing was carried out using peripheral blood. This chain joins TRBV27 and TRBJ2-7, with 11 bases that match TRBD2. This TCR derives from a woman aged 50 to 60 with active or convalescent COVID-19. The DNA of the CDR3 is TGTGCCAGCAGCCTACAGGCACTAGCGGGAGAGACTCTGGACGAGCAGTACTTC. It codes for CASSLQALAGETLDEQYF.